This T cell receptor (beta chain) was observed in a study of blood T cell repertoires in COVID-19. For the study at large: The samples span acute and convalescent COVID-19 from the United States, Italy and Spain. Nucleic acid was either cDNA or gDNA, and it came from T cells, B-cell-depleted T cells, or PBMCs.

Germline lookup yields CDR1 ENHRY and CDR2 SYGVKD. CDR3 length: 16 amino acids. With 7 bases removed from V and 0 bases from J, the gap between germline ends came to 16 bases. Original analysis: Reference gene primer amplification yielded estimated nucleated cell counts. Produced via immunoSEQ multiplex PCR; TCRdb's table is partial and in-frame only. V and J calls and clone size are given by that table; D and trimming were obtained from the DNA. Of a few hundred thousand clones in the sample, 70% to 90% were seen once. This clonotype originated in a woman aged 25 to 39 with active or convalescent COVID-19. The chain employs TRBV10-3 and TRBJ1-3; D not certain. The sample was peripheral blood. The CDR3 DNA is TGTGCCATCACTGACGGGTCAGGACTCTCTGGAAACACCATATATTTT. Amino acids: CAITDGSGLSGNTIYF.